This TCR beta chain was retrieved from a study of cytotoxic CD8 clonotypes in ibrutinib-treated CLL. Whole-study context: Results showed 25 or so partial and 2 complete responses; following median roughly 70 months, roughly 15 remained remitted, about 12 advanced. Specimens for response were gathered following a median roughly eleven months of therapy, spanning 6 to 36.

This CDR3 is 14 amino acids long. Germline V gene data show CDR1 as SEHNR and CDR2 as FQNEAQ (reference sequence). Trimming removed 5 bases from V and 5 bases from J, with 15 bases in between. Study results and limitations: Clonality rose at ibrutinib response and fell back toward baseline at progression.

With regard to this clone: Its target is not known.

TCRdb keeps only in-frame clones here, not all; method: immunoSEQ multiplex PCR. The sample gives 300,000 or so clones, roughly 67% of which show up once; roughly 6.8% is in the top ten. This specimen was PBMCs, taken after 36 months of ibrutinib treatment. The clonotype originates from a human donor with chronic lymphocytic leukemia. The chain uses TRBV7-9 and TRBJ1-2; D possibly corresponds to TRBD1 (5 bases). The CDR3, as DNA: TGTGCCAGCAGCGAGAGGGGAATTGGGTATGGCTACACCTTC. The encoded protein is CASSERGIGYGYTF.